The 15 T cell receptor beta chains reported below all come from one sample, sequenced in a study of shared clonotypes between healthy human individuals. Repertoires were generated with immunoSEQ multiplex PCR, while TCRdb's copy carries only in-frame clones and drops some. The sample has 490,000 or so clones; around 80% are singletons. Sequencing was done on a sample of PBMCs. These TCRs come from a woman in her thirties or forties in good health. Some clones in this sample may be carry-over from other donors' samples.

The chain employs TRBV27 and TRBJ2-7, with D tentatively TRBD2 (6 bases). CDR3 length: 15 residues. Germline-derived CDR1 and CDR2 are MNHEY and SMNVEV (reference sequence). Trimming cost V 4 bases and J 4 bases, with 17 bases left between them. Here the CDR3 reads CASSSRRDPEYEQYF. In DNA, the CDR3 is TGTGCCAGCAGTTCTAGGAGGGACCCCGAGTACGAGCAGTACTTC.

Details on this clone: The same CDR3 arises from other DNA sequences in this sample as well. The gene calls are TRBV5-1 and TRBJ2-7; a weak D match, TRBD1 (5 bases). Looked up from germline, CDR1 is SGHRS and CDR2 is YFSETQ. CDR3 size: 13 residues. The V end was cut by 0 bases, the J end by 1 base, with 5 bases between. The CDR3 region has the DNA TGCGCCAGCAGCTTGGAGGGGTCCTACGAGCAGTACTTC. It specifies CASSLEGSYEQYF.

The DNA for the CDR3 is TGTGCCAGCAGTCCGGGACTAGCGGGATTATCCTACGAGCAGTACTTC. It yields the protein CASSPGLAGLSYEQYF. V and J are TRBV2 and TRBJ2-7, with TRBD2 identical over 13 bases. The V segment lost 5 bases and the J segment 1 base; nucleotides outside the gene matches: 5. Germline lookup yields CDR1 SNHLY and CDR2 FYNNEI. The CDR3 sequence is 16 residues long.

This rearrangement joins TRBV27 to TRBJ2-7; D remains ambiguous. Trimming pared 5 bases from V and 5 bases from J, leaving 16 bases between. Germline loops: CDR1 MNHEY, CDR2 SMNVEV (reference sequence). The CDR3 runs to 14 residues. The CDR3 protein is CASSHGPDPHEQYF. Here the CDR3 DNA reads TGTGCCAGCAGTCACGGTCCAGACCCCCACGAGCAGTACTTC.

V and J are TRBV19 and TRBJ2-2, with TRBD2 identical over 9 bases. With 6 bases clipped from V and 8 bases from J, the junction kept 10 bases outside the gene matches. Germline lookup yields CDR1 LNHDA and CDR2 SQIVND (reference sequence). The CDR3 has 15 amino acids. Here the CDR3 reads CASRGASGIDGELFF. The CDR3 DNA follows: TGTGCCAGTAGAGGGGCTAGCGGGATAGATGGGGAGCTGTTTTTT.

The chain joins TRBV27 to TRBJ2-5, with unresolved D. Trimming pared 6 bases from V and 5 bases from J, leaving 16 bases between. Germline CDR1 MNHEY, CDR2 SMNVEV (reference sequence). CDR3 length: 14 residues. The chain's CDR3 is CASRERNSAETQYF. CDR3 sequence (DNA): TGTGCCAGCAGGGAGAGGAACAGTGCGGAGACCCAGTACTTC.

A single count supports this clone. The V call is TRBV11-1, the J call TRBJ1-1, with D unclear. This CDR3 region has 14 residues. Trimming removed 5 bases at V and 4 bases at J, with 14 bases between. Germline CDR1 is SGHAT and CDR2 is FQDESV (reference sequence). Here the CDR3 reads CASSPDRAGTEAFF. The CDR3 nucleotides are TGTGCCAGCAGCCCGGATCGGGCAGGCACTGAAGCTTTCTTT.

This clone was detected once. The chain carries TRBV4-3 and TRBJ1-1; D remains ambiguous. V lost 4 bases, J lost 0 bases, and 21 bases lay in between. The CDR3 contains 18 residues. Germline CDR1 LGHNA, CDR2 YSLEER. The CDR3, as DNA: TGCGCCAGCAGCCCATCCCCCCAGAAAGAACATATGAACACTGAAGCTTTCTTT. Translating it yields CASSPSPQKEHMNTEAFF.

This sequence joins TRBV7-8 and TRBJ2-7; D is tentatively TRBD1 or TRBD2 (6 bases each). This CDR3 contains 13 residues. V lost 5 bases to trimming and J lost 6 bases, with 14 bases between them. In germline, CDR1 is SGHVS, CDR2 FQNEAQ. Here the CDR3 DNA reads TGTGCCAGCAGCCTAGATGGGGGGCGCGAGCAGTACTTC. It is translated as CASSLDGGREQYF.

The V gene is TRBV7-9, the J gene TRBJ2-3, with D perhaps matching TRBD1 (5 bases). Trimming removed 2 bases at V and 1 base at J, with 10 bases between. The CDR3 is 15 amino acids. Germline V gene data show CDR1 as SEHNR and CDR2 as FQNEAQ (reference sequence). This CDR3 reads CASSLQGAGTDTQYF. Written as DNA, the CDR3 is TGTGCCAGCAGCTTACAAGGGGCTGGCACAGATACGCAGTATTTT.

The genes are TRBV7-6 and TRBJ1-1, with D maybe TRBD1 (6 bases). The CDR3 runs 15 residues. CDR1 and CDR2 from the germline V gene are SGHVS and FNYEAQ. With 5 bases removed from V and 1 base from J, the gap between germline ends came to 14 bases. The DNA for the CDR3 is TGTGCCAGCAGCACGTCACAGGGACCGAACACTGAAGCTTTCTTT. Its translation is CASSTSQGPNTEAFF.

A few counts support this clone. This chain connects TRBV7-3 to TRBJ1-2, with 7 bases identical to TRBD1. Germline lookup yields CDR1 SGHTA and CDR2 FQGTGA. V lost 5 bases, J lost 6 bases, and 9 bases stayed unmatched. This CDR3 contains 14 residues. The CDR3 DNA is TGTGCCAGCAGCCAACAGGGGTTTCACCATGGCTACACCTTC. Translation gives CASSQQGFHHGYTF.

The CDR3 here is CASSPGIEYGQYF. CDR3 DNA: TGTGCCAGCAGCCCCGGGATAGAGTATGGGCAGTACTTC. The chain is built from TRBV7-3 and TRBJ2-7, with D possibly TRBD2 on 5 matching bases. This CDR3 has 13 amino acids. CDR1 is SGHTA, CDR2 FQGTGA, per germline. V was trimmed by 5 bases and J by 9 bases, leaving 17 bases between them.

V and J are TRBV28 and TRBJ1-2; 7 bases match TRBD1. CDR1 is MDHEN and CDR2 is SYDVKM in the germline V gene. V lost 6 bases and J lost 1; bases outside the gene matches: 14. This CDR3 comprises 17 residues. The chain's CDR3 is CASSGGGSTGVNYGYTF. CDR3 in DNA: TGTGCCAGCAGCGGAGGGGGAAGCACAGGGGTTAACTATGGCTACACCTTC.

The V call is TRBV5-8, the J call TRBJ1-1, with TRBD1 matching over 9 bases. V dropped 4 bases and J dropped 1; count of bases not matched to a gene: 2. The germline V gene has CDR1 SGHTS and CDR2 YDEGEE. The CDR3 consists of 14 residues. Here the CDR3 reads CASSRTGENTEAFF. DNA for the CDR3: TGTGCCAGCAGCCGGACAGGGGAGAACACTGAAGCTTTCTTT.